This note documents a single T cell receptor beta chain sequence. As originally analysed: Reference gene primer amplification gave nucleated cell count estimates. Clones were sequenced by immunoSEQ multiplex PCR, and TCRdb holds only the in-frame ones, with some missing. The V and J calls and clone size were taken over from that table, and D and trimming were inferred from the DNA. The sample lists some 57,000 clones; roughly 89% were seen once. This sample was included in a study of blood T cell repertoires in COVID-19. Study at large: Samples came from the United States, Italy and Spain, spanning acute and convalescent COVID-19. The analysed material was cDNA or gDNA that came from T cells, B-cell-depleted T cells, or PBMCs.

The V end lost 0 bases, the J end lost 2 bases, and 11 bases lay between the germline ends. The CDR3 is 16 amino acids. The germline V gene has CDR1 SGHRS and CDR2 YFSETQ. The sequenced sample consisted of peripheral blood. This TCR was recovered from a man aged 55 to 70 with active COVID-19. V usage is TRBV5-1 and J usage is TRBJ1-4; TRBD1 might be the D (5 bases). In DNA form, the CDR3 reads TGCGCCAGCAGCTTGGCACCCCCAGGGACTAATGAAAAACTGTTTTTT. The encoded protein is CASSLAPPGTNEKLFF.